These T cell receptor beta chains were read from a single sample in a study of blood T cells in healthy people across ages. TCRdb itself ran the 5' RACE reads through MiXCR, one entry per CDR3 protein. The sample shows about 1.6 million distinct CDR3 sequences, about 35% of them seen only once. Material for sequencing was blood. These receptors were taken from a woman aged 25 to 39 in good health. CDR3s include the opening cysteine and the closing phenylalanine or tryptophan. D genes are given only for firm matches. Only part of the rows carry a size: once, few, many, or a class if the clone is expanded.

>-|TRBJ2-2|TRBV5-1|TRBD2
CASSERESPGELFF
TGCGCCAGCAGCGAGCGGGAGAGCCCCGGGGAGCTGTTTTTT
>few|TRBJ1-6|TRBV4-1|-
CASSPPEWSPLHF
TGCGCCAGCAGCCCCCCGGAGTGGTCACCCCTCCACTTT
>-|TRBJ2-7|TRBV5-1|-
CASSSGTDSYAQYF
TGCGCCAGCAGCTCCGGGACGGACTCCTACGCGCAGTACTTC
>few|TRBJ2-7|TRBV4-1|-
CASSQVAHRAGYEQYF
TGCGCCAGCAGCCAAGTAGCCCACAGGGCGGGCTACGAGCAGTACTTC
>few|TRBJ2-5|TRBV18|-
CASSPRREEQYF
TGTGCCAGCTCACCACGTAGGGAAGAGCAGTACTTC
>-|TRBJ2-7|TRBV12-3/TRBV12-4|TRBD1
CASSPPTGAGHEQYF
TGTGCCAGCAGTCCACCGACAGGGGCAGGCCACGAGCAGTACTTC
>-|TRBJ2-3|TRBV29-1|-
CSVRVSTDTQYF
TGCAGCGTTAGGGTTAGCACAGATACGCAGTATTTT
>-|TRBJ2-7|TRBV5-1|TRBD1
CASSFAGTGESYEQYF
TGCGCCAGCAGCTTTGCCGGGACAGGGGAATCCTACGAGCAGTACTTC
>-|TRBJ2-6|TRBV30|-
CAWSVGGANVLTF
TGTGCCTGGAGTGTCGGGGGGGCCAACGTCCTGACTTTC
>-|TRBJ2-1|TRBV5-5|-
CASSFEVWDIDNEQFF
TGTGCCAGCAGCTTTGAGGTCTGGGACATAGACAATGAGCAGTTCTTC
>few|TRBJ2-7|TRBV27|-
CASSSRSTYEQYF
TGTGCCAGCAGTTCGAGGTCAACCTACGAGCAGTACTTC
>few|TRBJ1-2|TRBV18|TRBD1
CASSPIPGQGFGYGYTF
TGTGCCAGCTCACCAATTCCGGGACAGGGGTTTGGCTATGGCTACACCTTC
>-|TRBJ2-7|TRBV20-1|TRBD2
CSAGKGGLISGEQYF
TGCAGTGCTGGGAAGGGAGGGCTCATCTCTGGAGAGCAGTACTTC
>-|TRBJ2-1|TRBV12-3/TRBV12-4|TRBD2
CASSGLAYEQFF
TGTGCCAGCAGCGGACTAGCTTATGAGCAGTTCTTC
>-|TRBJ1-6|TRBV5-5|-
CATTQPLHF
TGTGCCACCACCCAGCCCCTCCACTTT
>-|TRBJ1-1|TRBV20-1|-
CSARDLGGRVRRNTEAFF
TGCAGTGCTAGAGATCTGGGAGGGAGGGTCCGGAGGAACACTGAAGCTTTCTTT
>-|TRBJ2-2|TRBV29-1|-
CSVAGTKNTGELFF
TGCAGCGTTGCCGGGACCAAAAACACCGGGGAGCTGTTTTTT
>-|TRBJ2-1|TRBV5-1|TRBD1
CASSPGQAYYNEQFF
TGCGCCAGCAGCCCTGGACAGGCCTACTACAATGAGCAGTTCTTC
>-|TRBJ2-1|TRBV5-4|TRBD2
CASSGEGLVTAHNEQFF
TGTGCCAGCAGCGGGGAGGGTCTAGTTACGGCACACAATGAGCAGTTCTTC
>-|TRBJ1-1|TRBV4-2|-
CASSQDLILNTEAFF
TGTGCCAGCAGCCAAGATCTGATCCTGAACACTGAAGCTTTCTTT
>-|TRBJ2-1|TRBV28|-
CAIKYDRYNEQFF
TGTGCCATCAAGTACGACAGGTACAATGAGCAGTTCTTC
>-|TRBJ1-2|TRBV9|-
CASSVGGDPSYGYTF
TGTGCCAGCAGCGTAGGTGGGGATCCATCCTATGGCTACACCTTC
>-|TRBJ2-7|TRBV7-8|-
CASSLGRQSTYEQYF
TGTGCCAGCAGCTTAGGCAGGCAGTCCACCTACGAGCAGTACTTC
>-|TRBJ1-2|TRBV7-2|-
CASSLVLGSIYGYTF
TGTGCCAGCAGCTTAGTGTTGGGTTCTATCTATGGCTACACCTTC
>-|TRBJ2-3|TRBV29-1|-
CSFRGRWSTDTQYF
TGCAGCTTCCGGGGGCGCTGGAGCACAGATACGCAGTATTTT
>-|TRBJ2-7|TRBV18|-
CASSPLPKSYEQYF
TGTGCCAGCTCACCACTCCCAAAGTCCTACGAGCAGTACTTC
>few|TRBJ2-1|TRBV5-6|-
CASFMGDSYNEQFF
TGTGCCAGCTTCATGGGGGACTCCTACAATGAGCAGTTCTTC
>once|TRBJ1-5|TRBV20-1|TRBD1
CSARWTGDQPQHF
TGCAGTGCTAGATGGACAGGGGATCAGCCCCAGCATTTT
>-|TRBJ2-1|TRBV4-1|TRBD2
CASSRTSGSAWEQFF
TGCGCCAGCAGCCGCACTAGCGGGAGCGCATGGGAGCAGTTCTTC
>-|TRBJ2-3|TRBV7-9|-
CASSPEGKLTDTQYF
TGTGCCAGCAGCCCAGAGGGCAAACTCACAGATACGCAGTATTTT
>-|TRBJ2-1|TRBV7-8|-
CASSLDLAIGEQFF
TGTGCCAGCAGCTTAGACCTAGCGATCGGTGAGCAGTTCTTC
>-|TRBJ2-7|TRBV19|TRBD1
CASRLTGGSGYEQYF
TGTGCCAGTAGGTTGACAGGGGGCAGTGGATACGAGCAGTACTTC
>-|TRBJ1-5|TRBV5-8|-
CASSFGLKLDRPQHF
TGTGCCAGCAGCTTCGGACTAAAGCTAGATCGGCCCCAGCATTTT
>few|TRBJ2-7|TRBV25-1|TRBD1
CASSEWGTGGYEQYF
TGTGCCAGCAGTGAATGGGGGACAGGGGGCTACGAGCAGTACTTC
>-|TRBJ2-7|TRBV7-2|TRBD1
CASSPGQGMREQYF
TGTGCCAGCAGCCCAGGACAGGGTATGCGGGAGCAGTACTTC
>-|TRBJ2-7|TRBV12-3/TRBV12-4|-
CAGRKGEGYEQYF
TGTGCCGGCAGAAAGGGGGAGGGCTACGAGCAGTACTTC
>-|TRBJ1-5|TRBV20-1|-
CSARASEGRGQPQHF
TGCAGTGCTAGAGCCTCCGAGGGTCGGGGTCAGCCCCAGCATTTT
>-|TRBJ2-7|TRBV6-1|-
CASSERGHYEQYF
TGTGCCAGCAGTGAACGGGGCCACTACGAGCAGTACTTC
>-|TRBJ1-2|TRBV6-5|-
CTSSYSAGALGYTF
TGTACCAGCAGTTACTCAGCAGGGGCACTAGGCTACACCTTC
>-|TRBJ2-1|TRBV5-1|TRBD2
CASSQGTSGGTFDEQFF
TGCGCCAGCAGCCAAGGGACTAGCGGGGGGACCTTCGACGAGCAGTTCTTC
>few|TRBJ2-2|TRBV5-1|TRBD2
CASSFSSGTHTGELFF
TGCGCCAGCAGCTTTTCTAGCGGGACCCACACCGGGGAGCTGTTTTTT
>-|TRBJ2-4|TRBV27|TRBD2
CASSLGGLALTGNIQYF
TGTGCCAGCAGTTTAGGGGGACTAGCGCTGACGGGAAACATTCAGTACTTC
>-|TRBJ2-5|TRBV2|-
CASSEEYRAETQYF
TGTGCCAGCAGTGAAGAGTACAGGGCAGAGACCCAGTACTTC
>-|TRBJ2-1|TRBV6-5|-
CASSYHQSYNGQFF
TGTGCCAGCAGTTACCACCAATCCTACAATGGGCAGTTCTTC
>few|TRBJ2-7|TRBV7-6|-
CASSPQGRLEQYF
TGTGCCAGCAGCCCACAGGGGAGGCTCGAGCAGTACTTC
>-|TRBJ2-6|TRBV12-3/TRBV12-4|-
CASSLDGIFSGANVLTF
TGTGCCAGCAGTTTAGACGGGATCTTTTCAGGGGCCAACGTCCTGACTTTC
>-|TRBJ2-3|TRBV28|TRBD1
CASSSIRDSPTDTQYF
TGTGCCAGCAGTAGCATACGGGACAGCCCAACAGATACGCAGTATTTT
>-|TRBJ1-1|TRBV7-3|TRBD1
CASSPARGSTEAFF
TGTGCCAGCAGCCCAGCCAGGGGGTCCACTGAAGCTTTCTTT
>-|TRBJ2-7|TRBV7-9|-
CASSPPPLGVNYEQYF
TGTGCCAGCAGCCCCCCTCCATTAGGAGTAAACTACGAGCAGTACTTC
>few|TRBJ2-3|TRBV12-3/TRBV12-4|TRBD2
CASSLDGTSGATNAQYF
TGTGCCAGCAGTTTAGATGGGACTAGCGGGGCAACAAACGCGCAGTATTTT
>-|TRBJ2-5|TRBV24-1|TRBD1
CATSDSDRGWDEQYF
TGTGCCACCAGTGATTCCGACAGGGGGTGGGATGAGCAGTACTTC
>-|TRBJ1-6|TRBV28|TRBD1
CASTYSQGGSSPLHF
TGTGCCAGCACTTATTCCCAGGGGGGTAGTTCACCCCTCCACTTT
>-|TRBJ1-2|TRBV5-1|-
CASSISSDGYTF
TGCGCCAGCAGCATATCGTCCGATGGCTACACCTTC
>-|TRBJ2-5|TRBV6-1|TRBD2
CASSEHTGGGANNEQYF
TGTGCCAGCAGTGAACATACGGGCGGGGGGGCGAACAATGAGCAGTACTTC
>many|TRBJ2-7|TRBV10-3|-
CAISDGPSEYF
TGTGCCATCAGTGATGGACCAAGCGAGTACTTC
>-|TRBJ2-7|TRBV20-1|-
CSAKGRGSSYEQYF
TGCAGTGCTAAGGGGAGAGGTAGCTCCTACGAGCAGTACTTC
>few|TRBJ2-7|TRBV5-1|-
CASSAGWDEQYF
TGCGCCAGCAGCGCCGGGTGGGACGAGCAGTACTTC
>-|TRBJ2-1|TRBV3-1|-
CASSQNTGLFF
TGTGCCAGCAGCCAAAACACAGGTCTGTTCTTC
>-|TRBJ2-3|TRBV7-3|-
CASSFTGTTDTQYF
TGTGCCAGCAGCTTTACGGGGACCACAGATACGCAGTATTTT